Listed below are T cell receptor beta chains from one sample, sequenced in a study of technical replicates of blood from a handful of donors. The protocol was immunoSEQ multiplex PCR, while the TCRdb copy is restricted to in-frame clones and leaves out a portion. The repertoire holds roughly 100,000 clones, approximately 95% seen once, with 0.22% in the top ten. The sample consisted of T cells isolated from PBMCs. Receptors originate from a human donor in good health. The CDR3 runs from the conserved cysteine through the conserved F or W. D genes are given only for firm matches. Clone size is given for some rows only: seen once, a few or many times, or a class if the clone is expanded.

few	TRBJ2-1	TRBV10-1	TRBD2	16	TGCGCCAGCAGTGAGTCGCTAGCGGGAGAGCACAATGAGCAGTTCTTC	CASSESLAGEHNEQFF
NA	TRBJ2-3	TRBV4-1	TRBD2	17	TGCGCCAGCAGCCAGGAGGAGGCGGGAGGGTACACAGATACGCAGTATTTT	CASSQEEAGGYTDTQYF
NA	TRBJ2-7	TRBV4-1	NA	13	TGCGCCAGCAGCCAAGAGCAGGGCTACGAGCAGTACTTC	CASSQEQGYEQYF
NA	TRBJ2-1	TRBV28	NA	18	TGTGCCAGCAGTTTGTTATTGGCGGCGACTGGGTCCTACAATGAGCAGTTCTTC	CASSLLLAATGSYNEQFF
NA	TRBJ2-1	TRBV2	TRBD2	15	TGTGCCAGTAAAGAGGATGGACTAGCGGGAGTTGAGCAGTTCTTC	CASKEDGLAGVEQFF
few	TRBJ1-2	TRBV19	TRBD1	14	TGTGCCACAACATCGGGGACAGGGGCCTATGGCTACACCTTC	CATTSGTGAYGYTF
NA	TRBJ1-5	TRBV2	NA	12	TGTGCCAGCATGGGGGGGGATCAGCCCCAGCATTTT	CASMGGDQPQHF
NA	TRBJ2-1	TRBV5-1	TRBD2	15	TGCGCCAGCAGCCGAGGACTAGCGGAGTCCAATGAGCAGTTCTTC	CASSRGLAESNEQFF
NA	TRBJ2-3	TRBV5-5	TRBD2	18	TGTGCCAGCAGCCTGAATGAGAGGTTAGGACTAGCGACCCAGGGGCAGTATTTT	CASSLNERLGLATQGQYF
NA	TRBJ2-1	TRBV5-4	NA	12	TGTGCCAGCAGCCTAGACTACAATGAGCAGTTCTTC	CASSLDYNEQFF
NA	TRBJ2-1	TRBV4-2	TRBD2	17	TGTGCCAGCAGCCAATCCCATGGGACTAGCGGATACAATGAGCAGTTCTTC	CASSQSHGTSGYNEQFF
NA	TRBJ2-2	TRBV5-4	TRBD2	17	TGTGCCAGCAGCGAGGGGGGGACTAGCGGGGAATCGGGGGAGCTGTTTTTT	CASSEGGTSGESGELFF
NA	TRBJ1-1	TRBV6-1	NA	13	TGTGCCAGCAGTGAACTTACACCCACTGAAGCTTTCTTT	CASSELTPTEAFF
NA	TRBJ2-5	TRBV2	TRBD2	17	TGTGCCAGCAGTGGGGGACTAGCGGGACCCCCAGGGGAGACCCAGTACTTC	CASSGGLAGPPGETQYF
NA	TRBJ1-1	TRBV6-6	NA	12	TGTGCCAGCAGACCGACTAACACTGAAGCTTTCTTT	CASRPTNTEAFF
NA	TRBJ2-3	TRBV7-3	NA	17	TGTGCCAGCAGCGATGCTGAGTGGCCAGGGGGCACAGATACGCAGTATTTT	CASSDAEWPGGTDTQYF
NA	TRBJ2-7	TRBV7-2	NA	14	TGTGCCAGCAGCTTAGGTAACGGGGCCTACGAGCAGTACTTC	CASSLGNGAYEQYF
once	TRBJ2-7	TRBV7-8	NA	11	TGTGCCAGCAGCTTCACTGGCGAGCAGTACTTC	CASSFTGEQYF
NA	TRBJ2-5	TRBV27	NA	14	TGTGCCAGCAGTCCTCCTAGCGACCAAGAGACCCAGTACTTC	CASSPPSDQETQYF
NA	TRBJ2-7	TRBV2	TRBD2	18	TGTGCCAGCAGTGAAGGGTGGGTTTTGGGCGGGAGTGCGTACGAGCAGTACTTC	CASSEGWVLGGSAYEQYF
NA	TRBJ1-3	TRBV5-1	NA	16	TGCGCCAGCAGCTTGACTCAGACAAGCTCTGGAAACACCATATATTTT	CASSLTQTSSGNTIYF
once	TRBJ2-2	TRBV28	TRBD2	12	TGTGCCAACGGGAGGGACACCGGGGAGCTGTTTTTT	CANGRDTGELFF
once	TRBJ1-2	TRBV5-1	NA	15	TGCGCCAGCAGCCCCCTTAGGAGGGTGAACTATGGCTACACCTTC	CASSPLRRVNYGYTF
NA	TRBJ2-1	TRBV5-4	TRBD2	19	TGTGCCAGCAGCCCTGGACTAGCGGGGGGGGTAGCCAGCGCGAATGAGCAGTTCTTC	CASSPGLAGGVASANEQFF
NA	TRBJ2-1	TRBV7-9	TRBD2	18	TGTGCCAGCAGCTTAGTTGGTTTTCGGGAGGGAATGCACAATGAGCAGTTCTTC	CASSLVGFREGMHNEQFF
NA	TRBJ2-2	TRBV28	TRBD2	14	TGTGCCAGTATAACTAGCGGGAGGACCGGGGAGCTGTTTTTT	CASITSGRTGELFF
NA	TRBJ1-2	TRBV7-6	TRBD1	17	TGTGCCAGCAGCCCCGGGACAGGACGACAAGCTAACTATGGCTACACCTTC	CASSPGTGRQANYGYTF
once	TRBJ2-1	TRBV27	NA	17	TGTGCCAGCAGTTTAGCCACGGTCTTTAGCTCCTACAATGAGCAGTTCTTC	CASSLATVFSSYNEQFF
NA	TRBJ2-7	TRBV28	NA	17	TGTGCCAGCAGTCCGGCCGGATTGGTCGCAGGGAGGTACGAGCAGTACTTC	CASSPAGLVAGRYEQYF
once	TRBJ2-7	TRBV27	TRBD2	17	TGTGCCAGCAGCCGGACAGCGGGGGGGCTTAAGAGCGACGAGCAGTACTTC	CASSRTAGGLKSDEQYF
NA	TRBJ2-5	TRBV29-1	TRBD2	14	TGCAGCGTTGACGGGACTAGCGGAAAGGAGACCCAGTACTTC	CSVDGTSGKETQYF
NA	TRBJ2-3	TRBV6-1	TRBD2	20	TGTGCCAGCAGTGAAGATCTGGCTAGCGGGAGGGCCGGAGGCACAGATACGCAGTATTTT	CASSEDLASGRAGGTDTQYF
NA	TRBJ1-5	TRBV18	TRBD1	14	TGTGCCAGCTCATTCGACAGGGAGTATCAGCCCCAGCATTTT	CASSFDREYQPQHF
NA	TRBJ1-5	TRBV2	NA	17	TGTGCCAGCATCGCCGGGACCCTGGTCGGGGGGAATCAGCCCCAGCATTTT	CASIAGTLVGGNQPQHF
once	TRBJ1-1	TRBV5-5	NA	14	TGTGCCAGCAGCCTTTACAGGGTGGGGACTGAAGCTTTCTTT	CASSLYRVGTEAFF
NA	TRBJ2-3	TRBV7-9	TRBD2	15	TGTGCCAGCAGCTTACGCCTAGCGGGGGTGGATACGCAGTATTTT	CASSLRLAGVDTQYF
NA	TRBJ2-2	TRBV7-7	NA	15	TGTGCCAGCAGCCTCGACTTAACGAACACCGGGGAGCTGTTTTTT	CASSLDLTNTGELFF
NA	TRBJ2-1	TRBV30	NA	12	TGTGCCTGGAGTCCCCTAAACAATGAGCAGTTCTTC	CAWSPLNNEQFF
few	TRBJ1-4	TRBV30	NA	14	TGTGCCTGGAGTGTGGGCAGGGCAAATGAAAAACTGTTTTTT	CAWSVGRANEKLFF
few	TRBJ1-1	TRBV9	TRBD1	16	TGTGCCAGCAGCGTAGAGGAGATGGACAGGGTCACTGAAGCTTTCTTT	CASSVEEMDRVTEAFF
NA	TRBJ1-5	TRBV7-2	NA	13	TGTGCCAGCAGCTTAGAGAGGGATCAGCCCCAGCATTTT	CASSLERDQPQHF
NA	TRBJ1-3	TRBV6-6	NA	15	TGTGCCAGCAGTTACCCACAGGGTTTTGGAAACACCATATATTTT	CASSYPQGFGNTIYF
NA	TRBJ2-2	TRBV27	TRBD1	15	TGTGCCAGCAGTAACAGGGGGCGCGACACCGGGGAGCTGTTTTTT	CASSNRGRDTGELFF
NA	TRBJ1-2	TRBV28	NA	17	TGTGCCAGCAGTCCGTACCCTTACAGGGAAGATAACTATGGCTACACCTTC	CASSPYPYREDNYGYTF
NA	TRBJ2-3	TRBV15	TRBD2	15	TGTGCCACCAGCAGATCCGGGACTAACACAGATACGCAGTATTTT	CATSRSGTNTDTQYF
NA	TRBJ1-4	TRBV4-1	NA	17	TGCGCCAGCAGCCAACTCTCGGGGGGGTCCAGGGATGAAAAACTGTTTTTT	CASSQLSGGSRDEKLFF